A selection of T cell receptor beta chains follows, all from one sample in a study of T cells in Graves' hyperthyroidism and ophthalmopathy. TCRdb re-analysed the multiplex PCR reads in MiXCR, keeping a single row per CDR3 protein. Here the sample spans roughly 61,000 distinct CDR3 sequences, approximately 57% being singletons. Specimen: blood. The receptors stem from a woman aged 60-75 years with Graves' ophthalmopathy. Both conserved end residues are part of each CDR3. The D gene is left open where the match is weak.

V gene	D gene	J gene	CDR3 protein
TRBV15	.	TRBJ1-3	CATSRAPGKMNTIYF
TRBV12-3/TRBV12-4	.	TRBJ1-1	CASSFRSGVIGEAFF
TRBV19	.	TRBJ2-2	CASSIGANTGELFF
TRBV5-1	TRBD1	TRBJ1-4	CASSFGQGRGEKLFF
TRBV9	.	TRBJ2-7	CASSQDYQQYYEQYF
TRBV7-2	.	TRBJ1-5	CASSLVPGGNQPQHF
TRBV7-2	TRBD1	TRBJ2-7	CASSRGGPHEQYF
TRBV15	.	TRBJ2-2	CATSRGGASYTGELFF
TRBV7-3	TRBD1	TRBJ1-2	CASSLGGQEVNYGYTF
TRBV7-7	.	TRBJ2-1	CASSRRTAYNEQFF
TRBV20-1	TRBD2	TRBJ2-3	CNASAGLAGVTDTRYF
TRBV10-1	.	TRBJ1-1	CASSEKPFIAEAFF
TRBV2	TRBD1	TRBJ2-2	CASSEGTGDTGELFF
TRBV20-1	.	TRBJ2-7	CSARSLGPGYEQYF
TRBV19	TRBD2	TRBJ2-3	CASSPTASGASTDTQYF
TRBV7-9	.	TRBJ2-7	CASSHRSGEQYF
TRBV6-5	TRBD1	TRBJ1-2	CASSREGANGYTF
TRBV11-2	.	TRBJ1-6	CASSLPGGRDSPLHF
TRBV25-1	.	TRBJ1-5	CASSARRQGNSNQPQHF
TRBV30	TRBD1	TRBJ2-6	CAWSAGQGGSVLTF
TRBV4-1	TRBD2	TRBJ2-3	CASSQVPPGLVTDTQYF
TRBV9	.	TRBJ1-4	CASSVDERLSTEKLFF
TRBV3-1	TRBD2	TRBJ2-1	CASKSGTSGGAYNEQFF
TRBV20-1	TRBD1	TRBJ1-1	CSARPIRDRADTEAFF
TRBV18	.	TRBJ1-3	CASSAAGASGNTIYF
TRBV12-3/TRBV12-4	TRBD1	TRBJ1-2	CASSFTGDSGYTF
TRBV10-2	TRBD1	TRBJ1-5	CASSLTGGDQPQHF
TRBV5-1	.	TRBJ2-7	CASSLRGTDYEQYF
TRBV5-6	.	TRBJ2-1	CASSLRGRGTNEQFF
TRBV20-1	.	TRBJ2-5	CSASSVGRLGGETQYF
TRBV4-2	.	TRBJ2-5	CASTERADRTGQETQYF
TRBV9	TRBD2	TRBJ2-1	CASSESGGASYNEQFF
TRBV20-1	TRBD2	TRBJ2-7	CSASKGSGLARQYF